This T cell receptor beta chain stems from a study of CD8 T cells in Susac syndrome. Bulk CD8+ and CD4+ cells came from magnetic negative isolation; CD8+ TEMRA by FACS. V was trimmed by 0 bases and J by 6 bases, leaving 12 bases between them. Germline CDR1 reads LNHNV; CDR2 reads YYDKDF (reference sequence). The CDR3 extends over 15 amino acids. Random hexamers primed reverse transcription of roughly 0.5 to 1 ug RNA. The amplification used immunoSEQ multiplex PCR on TCR beta CDR3; it spanned 54 Vbeta and 13 Jbeta. Each CDR3 protein is one row after TCRdb ran MiXCR on the immunoSEQ multiplex PCR reads. The table has more than 100,000 distinct CDR3 sequences, roughly 95% seen once.

The sequencing input was CD4+ T cells from PBMCs. The sequence derives from a human donor with Susac syndrome. The V gene is TRBV15, the J gene TRBJ2-1; possibly TRBD1 or TRBD2 for D (5 bases each). CDR3 sequence: CATSRDRGRRNEQFF. In DNA, the CDR3 is TGTGCCACCAGCAGAGATCGGGGACGCCGCAATGAGCAGTTCTTC.